This TCR beta chain was identified in a study of Graves' ophthalmopathy and Graves' hyperthyroidism listed by TCRdb under 2018. Background for the entire study: Peripheral blood was collected at initial diagnosis, before any treatment. TCR beta repertoire signatures were used to distinguish Graves' ophthalmopathy from Graves' hyperthyroidism and to predict progression to ophthalmopathy. In total, 135 blood samples were TCR-sequenced: some 43 ophthalmopathy, under 80 hyperthyroidism and about 17 hyperthyroidism-to-ophthalmopathy patients. To explore V-J signatures that separate ophthalmopathy from hyperthyroidism, a discovery set of about a hundred patients was enrolled, consisting of 43 with ophthalmopathy and roughly 59 with stable hyperthyroidism. For independent validation, a separate cohort was made up of around 18 hyperthyroidism patients plus 17 patients who later progressed from hyperthyroidism to ophthalmopathy. In over 5 hyperthyroidism patients, the T-cell repertoire of thyroid tissue was compared with the T-cell repertoire of blood. After sampling, hyperthyroidism patients received methimazole starting at 30 mg daily, and ophthalmopathy patients received high-dose intravenous methylprednisolone. What the research found in general, with its limitations: In validation, the model predicted ophthalmopathy progression with 55% to 71% sensitivity and roughly 78% specificity; some 13 predicted patients were CT-confirmed with GO in a median of approximately 6.5 months. Most expanded thyroid clonotypes with a frequency above 0.001 also appeared in blood, which suggests that blood repertoires may reflect the immune response in the thyroid. Ophthalmopathy was separated from stable hyperthyroidism by the 13-signature model with around 89% sensitivity and around 81% specificity in cross-validation and with 80%/75% in the test set. No statistical method was used to predetermine the sample size, and group allocation was not hidden from the investigators.

For repertoire sequencing, the TCR beta CDR3 regions were amplified from RNA transcripts. A first-round RT-PCR used HTBI primers with the Qiagen OneStep RT-PCR kit, followed by a second-round multiplex PCR, size selection and purification. The libraries underwent paired-end sequencing with 100 bp reads on an Illumina HiSeq2000. For the original study's pipeline: Reads were processed with SOAPnuke, discarding reads with adapters, uncalled bases, mean Phred below 15, or no exact constant-primer or identifier match. COPE v1.2.5 was used to merge high-quality paired reads. Clonotypes were defined as unique nucleotide sequences and were aligned to IMGT TRB V, D and J references using MiTCR v1.1. The analysis was limited to V-J combinations with a frequency above 0.0001, which together covered just over 98% of the repertoires. A TCR clonal expansion and chaos score per V-J combination was defined as the ratio of F50 clonal expansion to chaos observed in the TCRdist matrix. Welch's t-statistics and random forest were used to reduce features to approximately 13 V-J combinations, which were fed into a naive Bayes classifier. Thyroid-blood repertoire similarity was quantified with the Morisita-Horn index. The public reads were run again by TCRdb, first through fastp at Q25 and then through MiXCR, and only productive beta chains were kept. For every CDR3 protein sequence, its rows merge into one entry that carries the most common genes and DNA. The V and J calls and clone size come from TCRdb's table, not from the authors' own analysis. In this sample the table shows about 660,000 distinct CDR3 sequences, roughly two fifths of which occur a single time. Of the sample, roughly 3.5% is held by the ten largest clones.

Ophthalmopathy patients were characterized by moderately to severely active disease, a Clinical Activity Score of at least 3, a NOSPECS grade of at least 4, and a disease duration under 3 months. Patients were excluded if they had other autoimmune diseases, uncontrolled infections, pregnancy or lactation. Clinical symptoms, serum thyroxine, TRAb, thyroid ultrasound and orbital computed tomography were used for diagnosis. Ficoll-Paque density gradient centrifugation was used to isolate PBMCs from around 9.1 ml of fresh peripheral blood. Trizol reagent was used to extract the total RNA, and its quality was then checked on an Agilent 2100 Bioanalyzer. This clonotype was seen ten or more times. Its specific antigen is unknown. No qualities accompany the bases; no much larger clone lies one base away. The sample taken for sequencing was peripheral blood. The TCR sequence derives from an adult man with Graves' ophthalmopathy.

The DNA sequence is as follows: TGTGCCAGCAGGGGGCTTGGCACTGAAGCTTTCTTT. Its translation reads: CASRGLGTEAFF. The sequence is built from TRBV19 and TRBJ1-1, and TRBD1 matches 8 of the central bases. Germline trimming amounts to 9 bases on V and 4 bases on J, with 4 as the count of junction bases outside the gene matches. CDR1 and CDR2, per the germline V gene (reference sequence), are LNHDA and SQIVND. From cysteine to phenylalanine, the CDR3 is 12 amino acids long. The sequence is cut down to CDR3 DNA, 36 bases in frame from base 1.